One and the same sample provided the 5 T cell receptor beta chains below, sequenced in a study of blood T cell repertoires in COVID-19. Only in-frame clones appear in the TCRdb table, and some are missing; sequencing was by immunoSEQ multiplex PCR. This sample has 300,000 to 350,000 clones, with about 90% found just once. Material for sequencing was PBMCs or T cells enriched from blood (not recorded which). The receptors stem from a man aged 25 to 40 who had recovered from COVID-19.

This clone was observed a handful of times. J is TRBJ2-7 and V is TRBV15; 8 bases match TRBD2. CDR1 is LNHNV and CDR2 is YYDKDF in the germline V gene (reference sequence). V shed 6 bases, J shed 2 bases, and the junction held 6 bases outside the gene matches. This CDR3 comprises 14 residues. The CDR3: CATRRSGGPYEQYF. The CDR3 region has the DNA TGTGCCACCAGGAGAAGCGGGGGCCCCTACGAGCAGTACTTC.

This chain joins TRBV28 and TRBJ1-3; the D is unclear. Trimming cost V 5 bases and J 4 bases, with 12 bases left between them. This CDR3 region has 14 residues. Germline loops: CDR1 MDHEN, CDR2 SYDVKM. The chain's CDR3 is CASSISTSGNTIYF. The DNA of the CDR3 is TGTGCCAGCAGTATTTCGACAAGCGGAAACACCATATATTTT. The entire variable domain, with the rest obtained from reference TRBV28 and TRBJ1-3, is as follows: DVKVTQSSRYLVKRTGEKVFLECVQDMDHENMFWYRQDPGLGLRLIYFSYDVKMKEKGDIPEGYSVSREKKERFSLILESASTNQTSMYLCASSISTSGNTIYFGEGSWLTVV.

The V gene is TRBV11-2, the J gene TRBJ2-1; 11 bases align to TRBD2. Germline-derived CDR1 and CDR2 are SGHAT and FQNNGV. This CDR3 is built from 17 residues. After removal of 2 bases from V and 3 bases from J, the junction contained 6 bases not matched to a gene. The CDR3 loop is CASSLLAGGPNYNEQFF. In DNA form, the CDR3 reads TGTGCCAGCAGCTTACTAGCGGGGGGCCCCAACTACAATGAGCAGTTCTTC.

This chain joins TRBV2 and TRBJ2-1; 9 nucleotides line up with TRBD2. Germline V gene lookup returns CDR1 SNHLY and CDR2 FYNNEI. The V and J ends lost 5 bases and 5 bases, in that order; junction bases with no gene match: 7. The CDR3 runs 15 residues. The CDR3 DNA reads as TGTGCCAGCAGTAGGGAGACTAGCGGAAACAATGAGCAGTTCTTC. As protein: CASSRETSGNNEQFF.

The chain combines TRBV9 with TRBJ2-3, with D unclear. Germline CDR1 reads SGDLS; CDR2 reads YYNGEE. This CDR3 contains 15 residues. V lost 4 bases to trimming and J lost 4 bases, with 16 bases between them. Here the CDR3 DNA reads TGTGCCAGCAGCCCCCACCGTGCTATGGCAGATACGCAGTATTTT. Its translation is CASSPHRAMADTQYF.